Presented here are 3 T cell receptor beta chains from one specimen sequenced in a study of blood T cell repertoires in COVID-19. Profiled with immunoSEQ multiplex PCR; TCRdb holds only in-frame clones, not every one. The data show 84,000 or so clones, around 81% seen once. Source material: peripheral blood. The receptor set was obtained from a woman between 70 and 85 years old with active or convalescent COVID-19.

This clone was seen a single time. This chain connects TRBV16 to TRBJ1-6; 7 positions agree with TRBD1. Trimming at V came to 0 bases and at J to 7 bases, leaving 3 bases not matched to a gene. This CDR3 is built from 15 residues. Germline CDR1 and CDR2: KGHSY and FQNENV. The CDR3 coding sequence is TGTGCCAGCAGCCAATCGGGACAGCAAAATTCACCCCTCCACTTT. This codes for CASSQSGQQNSPLHF.

The rearrangement uses TRBV10-2 and TRBJ2-1, with TRBD1 matching over 9 bases. The length of the CDR3 is 13 residues. V gave up 9 bases and J gave up 2 bases; unmatched junction bases: 2. Germline V gene lookup returns CDR1 WSHSY and CDR2 SAAADI. CDR3 loop: CASGTGPYNEQFF. DNA for the CDR3: TGCGCCAGTGGGACAGGGCCCTACAATGAGCAGTTCTTC.

The CDR3 spells CASRKRQGLTPLDEQFF. The CDR3 DNA sequence: TGTGCCAGCAGAAAAAGACAGGGTCTAACCCCTTTGGATGAGCAGTTCTTC. The genes are TRBV27 and TRBJ2-1; 7 bases agree with TRBD1. Germline V gene lookup returns CDR1 MNHEY and CDR2 SMNVEV (reference sequence). V lost 6 bases, J lost 8 bases, and 19 bases stayed unmatched. The CDR3 loop spans 17 amino acids.